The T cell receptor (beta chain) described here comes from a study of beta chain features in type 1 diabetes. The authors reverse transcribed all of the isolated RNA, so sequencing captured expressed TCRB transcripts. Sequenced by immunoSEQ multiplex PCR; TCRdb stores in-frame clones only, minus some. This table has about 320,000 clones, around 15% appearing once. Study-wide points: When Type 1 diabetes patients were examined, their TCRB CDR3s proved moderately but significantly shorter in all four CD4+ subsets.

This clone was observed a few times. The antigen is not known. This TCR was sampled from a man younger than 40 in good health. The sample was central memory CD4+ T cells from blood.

The CDR3 spells CASSGGGRSSGNTIYF. The CDR3 DNA follows: TGTGCCAGCAGCGGAGGAGGACGGTCCTCTGGAAACACCATATATTTT. The chain uses TRBV7-2 and TRBJ1-3; D is unclear. Trimming stripped 5 bases from V and 0 bases from J, with 14 bases between. The CDR3 loop spans 16 amino acids. Germline V CDR1 and CDR2: SGHTA, FQGNSA.